This T cell receptor (beta chain) was recovered during a study of blood T cell repertoires in COVID-19. Across the study: The United States, Italy and Spain were the sources of the acute and convalescent COVID-19 samples. Sources were T cells, B-cell-depleted T cells, or PBMCs; the material itself was cDNA or gDNA.

This CDR3 has 14 residues. CDR1 is SGHNT and CDR2 is YENEEA in the germline V gene. Trimming shortened V by 3 bases and J by 0 bases, and 5 bases separated the two germline ends. Methods used by the authors: Amplifying reference gene primers gave estimates of nucleated cell counts. Measured with immunoSEQ multiplex PCR; TCRdb has only the in-frame clones, and not every one. That table furnishes V, J and clone size, whereas the DNA furnished D and trimming. The repertoire consists of 35,000 to 55,000 clones, with approximately 87% occurring once and the leading ten covering approximately 4.7%. The source of this sequence is a human donor in a cohort sampled during active COVID-19. Material for sequencing was peripheral blood. The chain combines TRBV11-3 with TRBJ2-2; D is ambiguous. The CDR3 region is CASSFTANTGELFF. Here the CDR3 DNA reads TGTGCCAGCAGCTTCACAGCGAACACCGGGGAGCTGTTTTTT.